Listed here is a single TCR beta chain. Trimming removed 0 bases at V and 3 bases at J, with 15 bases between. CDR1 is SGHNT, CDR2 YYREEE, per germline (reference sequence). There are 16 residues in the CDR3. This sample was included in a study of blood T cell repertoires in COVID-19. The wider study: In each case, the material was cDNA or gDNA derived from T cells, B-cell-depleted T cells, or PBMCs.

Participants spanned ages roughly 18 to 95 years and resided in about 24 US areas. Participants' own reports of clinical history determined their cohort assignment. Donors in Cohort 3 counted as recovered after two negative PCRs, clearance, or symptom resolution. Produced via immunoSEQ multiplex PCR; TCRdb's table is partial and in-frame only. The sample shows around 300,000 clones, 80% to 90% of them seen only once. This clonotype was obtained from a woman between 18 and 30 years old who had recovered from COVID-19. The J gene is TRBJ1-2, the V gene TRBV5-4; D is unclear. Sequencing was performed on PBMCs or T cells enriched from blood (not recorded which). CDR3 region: CASSLAGRQRDYGYTF. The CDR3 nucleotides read TGTGCCAGCAGCTTGGCCGGGAGGCAAAGGGACTATGGCTACACCTTC.